This is a list of T cell receptor beta chains from one sample in a study of blood T cells in healthy people across ages. TCRdb reanalysed the 5' RACE reads using MiXCR and keeps one entry per CDR3 protein. Of around 1,100,000 distinct CDR3 sequences in the sample, around two fifths are singletons; the top ten hold 10% to 15%. Material for sequencing was blood. The source is a man between 18 and 29 years old in good health. The CDR3 runs from the conserved cysteine through the conserved F or W. Each record gives: clone size, V gene, J gene, D gene, CDR3 protein, CDR3 DNA. The D gene is left open where the match is weak. Clone size is shown for a subset of rows, as once, few, many or a class of expanded clone.

size: .
V: TRBV12-3/TRBV12-4
J: TRBJ1-1
D: TRBD1
CDR3: CASSFDRDTEAFF
DNA: TGTGCCAGCAGTTTTGACAGGGACACTGAAGCTTTCTTT

size: .
V: TRBV6-1
J: TRBJ1-1
D: .
CDR3: CASSDGPGTEAFF
DNA: TGTGCCAGCAGTGATGGCCCAGGCACTGAAGCTTTCTTT

size: .
V: TRBV4-3
J: TRBJ2-7
D: .
CDR3: CASSQVWQGGPYEQYF
DNA: TGCGCCAGCAGCCAAGTCTGGCAGGGGGGGCCCTACGAGCAGTACTTC

size: .
V: TRBV28
J: TRBJ2-7
D: .
CDR3: CASSPGDTSYEQYF
DNA: TGTGCCAGCAGCCCCGGGGACACATCCTACGAGCAGTACTTC

size: .
V: TRBV12-3/TRBV12-4
J: TRBJ2-3
D: .
CDR3: CASSLLRYSTDTQYF
DNA: TGTGCCAGCAGTTTGCTGCGGTACAGCACAGATACGCAGTATTTT

size: few
V: TRBV10-3
J: TRBJ2-1
D: TRBD2
CDR3: CAIRTSGDDEQFF
DNA: TGTGCCATTCGGACTAGCGGGGACGATGAGCAGTTCTTC

size: few
V: TRBV12-3/TRBV12-4
J: TRBJ2-3
D: TRBD1
CDR3: CASSRGTGITDTQYF
DNA: TGTGCCAGCAGCCGGGGGACAGGGATCACAGATACGCAGTATTTT

size: .
V: TRBV7-2
J: TRBJ1-2
D: TRBD1
CDR3: CASSFKDRVFGYTF
DNA: TGTGCCAGCAGCTTCAAAGACAGGGTGTTTGGCTACACCTTC

size: many
V: TRBV29-1
J: TRBJ1-4
D: .
CDR3: CSVVVNEKLFF
DNA: TGCAGCGTTGTTGTGAATGAAAAACTGTTTTTT

size: few
V: TRBV9
J: TRBJ1-2
D: .
CDR3: CASSLNRGSLEGYTF
DNA: TGTGCCAGCAGCCTCAATCGTGGATCCTTGGAGGGCTACACCTTC

size: .
V: TRBV7-2
J: TRBJ2-1
D: .
CDR3: CASSLVQYEQFF
DNA: TGTGCCAGCAGCTTAGTTCAGTATGAGCAGTTCTTC

size: .
V: TRBV10-3
J: TRBJ1-3
D: .
CDR3: CAIREGGSGNTIYF
DNA: TGTGCCATTCGCGAGGGAGGCTCTGGAAACACCATATATTTT

size: few
V: TRBV29-1
J: TRBJ1-1
D: .
CDR3: CSVAGSTNTEAFF
DNA: TGCAGCGTAGCCGGGTCCACGAACACTGAAGCTTTCTTT

size: many
V: TRBV5-6
J: TRBJ2-7
D: .
CDR3: CASSLIGYEQYF
DNA: TGTGCCAGCAGCTTGATCGGCTACGAGCAGTACTTC

size: .
V: TRBV6-2/TRBV6-3
J: TRBJ1-2
D: TRBD1
CDR3: CATRDSSYGYTF
DNA: TGTGCCACCCGGGACAGCAGCTATGGCTACACCTTC

size: .
V: TRBV4-3
J: TRBJ2-1
D: .
CDR3: CASSQDPGSGMNEQFF
DNA: TGCGCCAGCAGCCAAGACCCAGGGTCGGGTATGAATGAGCAGTTCTTC

size: few
V: TRBV7-2
J: TRBJ2-5
D: TRBD1
CDR3: CASSFDRGRETQYF
DNA: TGTGCCAGCAGCTTTGACAGGGGGAGAGAGACCCAGTACTTC

size: .
V: TRBV4-3
J: TRBJ1-1
D: .
CDR3: CASSRVTGGVQHTEAFF
DNA: TGCGCCAGCAGCCGTGTAACTGGGGGGGTGCAGCACACTGAAGCTTTCTTT

size: .
V: TRBV11-2
J: TRBJ1-1
D: .
CDR3: CASSSYRVGNTEAFF
DNA: TGTGCCAGCAGCTCTTACAGGGTCGGGAACACTGAAGCTTTCTTT